The sequence of this T cell receptor (beta chain) was determined in a study of beta chain features in type 1 diabetes. Study-level results: All four CD4+ subsets of Type 1 diabetes patients contained TCRB CDR3s that were moderately but significantly shorter.

Expressed TCRB transcripts got sequenced, as all isolated RNA was reverse transcribed. Profiled with immunoSEQ multiplex PCR; TCRdb holds only in-frame clones, not every one. The sample gives 150,000 to 200,000 clones, roughly 60% of which show up once; about 0.081% is in the top ten. Of note for this clone: Its antigen remains unidentified. One end of the junction fails to match germline, which may point to a read error.

The CDR3 consists of 13 residues. The germline CDR1 and CDR2 sequences are SSHAT and FNYEAQ (reference sequence). Markers CD45RO/CCR7/CD25/CD127/CD95/CD27 served to sort CD4+ naive, central memory, regulatory and stem cell-like memory cells. The chain links TRBV7-7 to TRBJ2-1; no clear D gene. The sequence came from a man younger than 45 with type 1 diabetes. The sample was naive CD4+ T cells from blood. The CDR3 DNA sequence: TGTGCTAGCAGCTCCGCGGTAAGCGATGAGCAGTTCTTC. This gives the protein CASSSAVSDEQFF.